Following are 25 T cell receptor beta chains from one sample sequenced in a study of response to subunit inactivated influenza vaccine. TCRdb called the RT-PCR reads again in MiXCR, with one record for every CDR3 protein. The sample yields over 750,000 distinct CDR3 sequences, about 20% seen once. This specimen was PBMCs from blood, taken more than 4 days after vaccination. Receptors originate from a man aged 50-59 years who received an inactivated influenza vaccine.

This clonotype has more than one count but fewer than ten. The chain combines TRBV20-1 with TRBJ1-2; D remains unclear. Trimming took off 2 bases at V and 8 bases at J, with 15 bases between the two ends. The CDR3 runs to 13 residues. CDR1 is DFQATT and CDR2 is SNEGSKA in the germline V gene (reference sequence). As DNA, the CDR3 is TGCAGTGCTAGACATCCTATGCACGGGGGCTACACCTTC. It encodes CSARHPMHGGYTF.

This clonotype came up a few times. This chain joins TRBV20-1 and TRBJ1-1; no clear D gene. The CDR3 runs to 13 residues. V lost 5 bases and J lost 3, with 13 bases in between. Germline CDR1 and CDR2: DFQATT and SNEGSKA (reference sequence). CDR3 in DNA: TGCAGTGCTCACCTCGACCGTTACACTGAAGCTTTCTTT. Protein: CSAHLDRYTEAFF.

The gene calls are TRBV20-1 and TRBJ2-5; 8 bases map to TRBD2. From germline, CDR1 is DFQATT and CDR2 SNEGSKA (reference sequence). Losses at the gene ends were 5 bases for V and 5 bases for J; bases not matched to a gene: 10. The CDR3 spans 14 residues. As DNA, the CDR3 is TGCAGTGCTCGGACTAGCCGTGGCTGGGAGACCCAGTACTTC. Translating gives CSARTSRGWETQYF.

This clonotype was seen more than once but under ten times. V is TRBV7-2 and J is TRBJ1-1; D unresolved. This CDR3 has 13 residues. CDR1 is SGHTA and CDR2 is FQGNSA in the germline V gene. The V and J ends lost 2 bases and 7 bases respectively, with 11 bases between them. CDR3 sequence (DNA): TGTGCCAGCAGCTTAATAGCGGGGAATGAAGCTTTCTTT. Amino acids: CASSLIAGNEAFF.

This clonotype has only a few counts. The rearrangement joins TRBV4-1 to TRBJ2-7; no clear D. The CDR3 sequence is 13 residues long. V was pared by 4 bases and J by 2 bases, with 9 bases between. Per germline, CDR1 MGHRA and CDR2 YSYEKL. This CDR3 is CASSRGSPYEQYF. As DNA, the CDR3 is TGCGCCAGCAGCCGGGGATCTCCCTACGAGCAGTACTTC.

V is TRBV20-1 and J is TRBJ2-3; 11 bases are shared with TRBD2. The germline V gene has CDR1 DFQATT and CDR2 SNEGSKA (reference sequence). The CDR3 is 16 amino acids. V dropped 0 bases and J dropped 4; count of bases not matched to a gene: 6. CDR3 bases: TGCAGTGCTAGAGATAGCGGGGGGGTTGCCCCAGATACGCAGTATTTT. This gives the protein CSARDSGGVAPDTQYF.

This clonotype was detected a few times. At one end the junction does not follow the germline gene, possibly because of a read error. The chain recombines TRBV9 with TRBJ1-1; tentatively, D is TRBD1 (5 bases). The CDR3 is 13 residues long. The germline V gene has CDR1 SGDLS and CDR2 YYNGEE. The CDR3: CASSLFPGAEVFF. For the CDR3, the DNA is TGTGCCAGCAGCTTATTCCCCGGGGCTGAAGTTTTCTTT.

Notes on this clonotype: A junction end diverges from the germline sequence, so it may reflect a read error. The chain recombines TRBV7-2 with TRBJ2-4, with 7 bases identical to TRBD2. The CDR3 length is 11 residues. In germline, CDR1 is SGHTA, CDR2 FQGNSA. Here the CDR3 DNA reads TGTGCCAGCAGCTTCCTAGCGGTCCTACACTTC. Its protein is CASSFLAVLHF.

This clonotype appeared a few times. V and J are TRBV7-9 and TRBJ2-4; D is unclear. This CDR3 spans 14 amino acids. Germline values: CDR1 SEHNR, CDR2 FQNEAQ (reference sequence). V lost 2 bases and J 3 bases, leaving 8 bases between the germline ends. The CDR3 spells CASSLPGGKNIQYF. The CDR3 DNA reads as TGTGCCAGCAGCTTACCGGGTGGCAAAAACATTCAGTACTTC. Full variable domain (outside the CDR3, taken from reference TRBV7-9 and TRBJ2-4): DTGVSQNPRHKITKRGQNVTFRCDPISEHNRLYWYRQTLGQGPEFLTYFQNEAQLEKSRLLSDRFSAERPKGSFSTLEIQRTEQGDSAMYLCASSLPGGKNIQYFGAGTRLSVL.

V gene TRBV20-1 combines with J gene TRBJ2-3; either TRBD1 or TRBD2 may supply D (5 bases each). Germline V gene lookup returns CDR1 DFQATT and CDR2 SNEGSKA (reference sequence). Trimming pared 6 bases from V and 2 bases from J, leaving 12 bases between. The CDR3 runs to 13 residues. The CDR3 DNA follows: TGCAGTGCCATGGGGGTAACCACAGATACGCAGTATTTT. Amino acid sequence: CSAMGVTTDTQYF.

The gene calls are TRBV24-1 and TRBJ1-2, with 8 bases lining up with TRBD1. The V and J ends lost 6 bases and 5 bases, in that order; junction bases with no gene match: 7. The CDR3 length is 14 residues. CDR1 is KGHDR, CDR2 SFDVKD, per germline. The CDR3 protein is CATSRDRNFYGYTF. CDR3 in DNA: TGTGCCACCAGTCGGGACAGGAATTTTTATGGCTACACCTTC.

The CDR3, as DNA: TGTGCCACCGGAGGGACTTTCAATGAGCAGTTCTTC. Encoded protein: CATGGTFNEQFF. The chain has TRBV24-1 and TRBJ2-1, with D tentatively TRBD2 (6 bases). CDR1 and CDR2 (germline): KGHDR, SFDVKD. The CDR3 extends over 12 amino acids. V was trimmed by 9 bases and J by 6 bases, leaving 11 bases between them.

The CDR3 sequence is CASRGTGGSLAFF. The CDR3 DNA reads as TGTGCCAGCAGAGGGACAGGGGGCTCGTTGGCTTTCTTT. V and J are TRBV7-2 and TRBJ1-1; 12 positions match TRBD1. The germline V gene encodes CDR1 SGHTA and CDR2 FQGNSA. V gave up 6 bases and J gave up 11 bases; unmatched junction bases: 7. The CDR3 covers 13 residues.

V is TRBV20-1 and J is TRBJ2-3, with 11 bases aligning to TRBD2. CDR1 is DFQATT, CDR2 SNEGSKA, per germline (reference sequence). CDR3 length equals 16 residues. V shed 4 bases, J shed 1 base, and the junction held 7 bases outside the gene matches. CDR3 sequence (DNA): TGCAGTGCTACCCCCTTAGCGGGAGGGCGCACAGATACGCAGTATTTT. Its translation is CSATPLAGGRTDTQYF.

The CDR3 here is CASRPGPSSYNEQFF. Here the CDR3 DNA reads TGCGCCAGCAGGCCGGGACCAAGCTCCTACAATGAGCAGTTCTTC. This rearrangement joins TRBV10-2 to TRBJ2-1; tentatively, D is TRBD1 or TRBD2 (5 bases each). Germline lookup yields CDR1 WSHSY and CDR2 SAAADI. CDR3 length: 15 amino acids. Deletions cut 6 bases from V and 0 bases from J, with 12 bases between.

V usage is TRBV4-1 and J usage is TRBJ1-5; D may be TRBD1 (5 bases). Germline CDR1 reads MGHRA; CDR2 reads YSYEKL. Trimming took off 0 bases at V and 5 bases at J, with 14 bases between the two ends. CDR3 size: 16 residues. CDR3: CASSQDDRQGHQPQHF. The CDR3 coding sequence is TGCGCCAGCAGCCAAGATGATCGCCAGGGCCATCAGCCCCAGCATTTT.

This chain connects TRBV12-3 or TRBV12-4 to TRBJ1-3; D remains ambiguous. The CDR3 totals 12 residues. Between the trimmed V and J ends, which lost 7 bases and 4 bases, there was a span of 8 bases. The CDR3 DNA reads TGTGCCAGCAAGGGTAACGGAAACACCATATATTTT. Translated, it gives CASKGNGNTIYF.

The genes are TRBV25-1 and TRBJ1-3; D may be TRBD1 (6 bases). The ends were cut back, 5 bases at V and 1 base at J, with 9 bases in the middle. Germline CDR1 and CDR2: MGHDK and SYGVNS. This CDR3 has 14 amino acids. CDR3 region: CASSKGGSGNTIYF. Here the CDR3 DNA reads TGTGCCAGCAGTAAGGGGGGATCTGGAAACACCATATATTTT. The whole variable domain, filled in from reference TRBV25-1 and TRBJ1-3, reads EADIYQTPRYLVIGTGKKITLECSQTMGHDKMYWYQQDPGMELHLIHYSYGVNSTEKGDLSSESTVSRIRTEHFPLTLESARPSHTSQYLCASSKGGSGNTIYFGEGSWLTVV.

J is TRBJ2-2 and V is TRBV19; 7 bases are shared with TRBD1. Germline CDR1 reads LNHDA; CDR2 reads SQIVND (reference sequence). The CDR3 runs 13 residues. The CDR3 coding sequence is TGTGTATCAGGGGGATCGACCACCGGGGAGCTGTTTTTT. Amino acid sequence: CVSGGSTTGELFF.

In its sample, this clonotype was seen many times. The chain links TRBV5-1 to TRBJ2-5; D gene uncertain. The V gene's germline CDR1 is SGHRS and CDR2 YFSETQ. The CDR3 loop spans 13 amino acids. The V end lost 4 bases, the J end lost 2 bases, and 9 bases lay between the germline ends. This CDR3 is CASSVSKQETQYF. The CDR3 DNA follows: TGCGCCAGCAGCGTATCGAAGCAAGAGACCCAGTACTTC.

The sample holds many counts of this clonotype. The rearrangement uses TRBV9 and TRBJ2-1, with 12 bases that match TRBD1. This CDR3 spans 14 amino acids. From germline, CDR1 is SGDLS and CDR2 YYNGEE. Trimming removed 7 bases from V and 7 bases from J; junction bases left unmatched: 6. The CDR3 reads CASSGTGGWNEQFF. CDR3 nucleotide sequence: TGTGCCAGCTCCGGGACAGGGGGCTGGAATGAGCAGTTCTTC.

This clonotype was recorded many times. V and J are TRBV20-1 and TRBJ1-2; 10 bases line up with TRBD1. The CDR3 totals 14 residues. The V gene end was trimmed by 5 bases and the J gene end by 4 bases; junction bases not matched to a gene: 7. Germline V gene lookup returns CDR1 DFQATT and CDR2 SNEGSKA (reference sequence). The CDR3 nucleotides read TGCAGTGCTCAGGGACAGGGGATCTCCTATGGCTACACCTTC. It translates to CSAQGQGISYGYTF.

This clonotype was picked up a small number of times. V and J are TRBV7-2 and TRBJ1-4; D unresolved. CDR1 and CDR2 from the germline V gene are SGHTA and FQGNSA. This CDR3 has 12 residues. V dropped 1 base and J dropped 8 bases, with 5 bases sitting between them. CDR3: CASSLEKEKLFF. The CDR3 DNA is TGTGCCAGCAGCTTAGAAAAAGAAAAACTGTTTTTT.

V is TRBV20-1 and J is TRBJ2-1; D call uncertain. The germline gives CDR1 DFQATT, CDR2 SNEGSKA (reference sequence). The CDR3 is 10 amino acids. Trimming took 3 bases from V and 10 from J, leaving 7 bases between them. The CDR3: CSARAIEQFF. In nucleotides, the CDR3 is TGCAGTGCTAGGGCGATCGAGCAGTTCTTC.

The rearrangement joins TRBV7-3 to TRBJ2-6; no reliable D call. This CDR3 contains 16 residues. V lost 0 bases, J lost 5 bases, and 11 bases lay in between. The germline V gene encodes CDR1 SGHTA and CDR2 FQGTGA. The CDR3 nucleotides read TGTGCCAGCAGCTTAACGGGTGGTGCCCGGGCCAACGTCCTGACTTTC. Translation gives CASSLTGGARANVLTF.